The present TCR beta chain was sequenced within a study of regulatory T cells in long-lasting Graves disease (dated by TCRdb to about 2021). About the full investigation: Newly diagnosed Graves' disease patients had taken antithyroid drugs for less than 3 months. Persistent Graves' disease patients were compared with newly diagnosed Graves' disease patients by peripheral blood TCR sequencing and RNA sequencing. The study took place in China and was registered as a clinical trial. A total of roughly 35 samples underwent TCR sequencing: approximately 13 from persistent and some 20 from newly diagnosed Graves' disease patients. Broader findings and caveats from the paper: A larger number of public clonotypes was shared among persistent patients (about 2,700) than among newly diagnosed patients (approximately 1,000). Compared with newly diagnosed patients, patients with persistent Graves' disease had lower TCR Shannon entropy and fewer highly expanded clones, which suggests clonal expansion. Only the TCR beta chain was sequenced and analyzed. The small sample size was acknowledged by the authors as a limitation that may reduce accuracy. Peripheral blood alone was examined, since thyroid tissue, which constituted the primary lesion, could not be accessed. TRBV28, TRBJ1-2 and TRBJ2-5 were preferentially used in persistent disease, while TRBV20-1 and TRBJ2-1 were favored in newly diagnosed disease.

About this clonotype itself: No antigen is known for it. It has no much larger one-base neighbor in the sample; base qualities were not kept.

The time point label, as the study defines it: newly diagnosed GD, antithyroid drugs for less than 3 months. For both TCR sequencing and RNA sequencing, RNA was extracted from PBMCs using TRIzol. The diagnosis of Graves' disease was made according to American Thyroid Association guidelines. Patients for the study were recruited at an endocrinology department in Xi'an, China. From each patient, roughly 9 milliliters of peripheral blood was collected into an EDTA anticoagulant tube. Ficoll Paque Plus density gradient separation was used to isolate PBMCs, and no further T cell sorting was performed. An Agilent 2100 Bioanalyzer and agarose gel were used to assess RNA quality, and a NanoDrop 2000 was used to measure RNA concentration. Trimming leaves V shorter by 5 bases and J shorter by 3 bases, with the junction holding 7 bases beyond the gene matches. The germline V gene yields SGHTA for CDR1 and FQGTGA for CDR2. From cysteine to phenylalanine, the CDR3 is 14 amino acids long. The entry retains the CDR3 DNA only, 42 bases that are in frame from base 1.

The library was made by multiplex PCR. Sequencing took place on an Illumina HiSeq 4000. To build TCR beta libraries, CDR3 regions were amplified by Arm-PCR using iRepertoire HTBI primers. Before sequencing, the PCR products underwent gel purification. The study's processing was this. A total of under 80 TRBV and some 15 TRBJ segments were identified across samples and were used for gene usage analysis of CDR3 amino acid clonotypes. COPE and FqMerger were used to merge the filtered high-quality paired reads into contigs. BLAST was used to align contigs to IMGT TRBV, TRBD and TRBJ reference genes, and CDR3 was defined according to IMGT. Highly expanded clones were defined as clonotypes with a frequency above 0.1%. Shannon entropy was used to measure repertoire diversity, and the Gini coefficient was used to measure V-J evenness. A clonotype was considered public if more than one individual shared it. Using fastp at Q25 and MiXCR, TCRdb reprocessed the public reads and kept productive beta chains. Entries that share a CDR3 protein sequence are merged under the most common genes and DNA. These V and J calls originate from TCRdb's pipeline instead of the authors' own analysis. Recorded for this sample are 250,000 or so distinct CDR3 sequences; roughly 21% of them occurred a single time. Approximately 15% of the sample goes to the ten largest clones.

This receptor was taken from a female donor with Graves disease. The sequencing used peripheral blood mononuclear cells (PBMCs), collected at new diagnosis, from a patient treated with antithyroid drugs. The sequence joins TRBV7-3 to TRBJ2-7, with 7 bases matching TRBD1. In nucleotide form, the sequence is TGTGCCAGCAGCCCCGACAGGGTGGGCTACGAGCAGTACTTC. Its translation is CASSPDRVGYEQYF.